This is a list of T cell receptor beta chains from one sample in a study of long-term antiretroviral therapy in people with HIV. Using immunoSEQ multiplex PCR, the repertoire was profiled, and TCRdb retains in-frame clones only, with some absent. The sample consists of some 19,000 clones, around 81% of them appearing once. Sample: unsorted PBMCs, taken 2.2 years after starting antiretroviral therapy. The receptors shown here come from a middle-aged man with HIV. The CDR3 runs from the conserved cysteine through the conserved F or W. Each record gives: D gene, V gene, clone size, J gene, CDR3 DNA, CDR3 protein. A D gene is named only where the DNA matches it firmly. Clone size is given for some rows only: seen once, a few or many times, or a class if the clone is expanded.

>.|TRBV5-6|.|TRBJ2-6
TGTGCCAGCAGCATAGGGGTCTCTGGGGCCAACGTCCTGACTTTC
CASSIGVSGANVLTF
>.|TRBV5-4|.|TRBJ2-5
TGTGCCAGCAGCCCCCGTGCAGGGGCCGGGCAAGAGACCCAGTACTTC
CASSPRAGAGQETQYF
>.|TRBV27|few|TRBJ1-2
TGTGCCAGCAGTTTATCCCAGCAAGATGGCTACACCTTC
CASSLSQQDGYTF
>.|TRBV28|.|TRBJ1-4
TGTGCCAGCAGTATAGGCGGGTCAACTAATGAAAAACTGTTTTTT
CASSIGGSTNEKLFF
>.|TRBV7-2|few|TRBJ1-2
TGTGCCAGCAGGTGGGCCGGACGAGGCTACACCTTC
CASRWAGRGYTF
>TRBD1|TRBV5-1|.|TRBJ2-1
TGCGCCAGCAGCATTTTAGACAGGGCTGCCAATGAGCAGTTCTTC
CASSILDRAANEQFF
>.|TRBV4-3|.|TRBJ2-7
TGCGCCAGCAGCCAAGGTTCCGGGACCGTCTCCGCCTACGAGCAGTACTTC
CASSQGSGTVSAYEQYF
>TRBD1|TRBV28|.|TRBJ2-7
TGTGCCAGCAGTCAAGTCCAGGGGGCGCCGGACGAGCAGTACTTC
CASSQVQGAPDEQYF
>.|TRBV7-3|.|TRBJ2-3
TGTGCCAGCAGCTTAACGAGTGGGGCGGGGCACACAGATACGCAGTATTTT
CASSLTSGAGHTDTQYF
>.|TRBV5-1|.|TRBJ2-2
TGCGCCAGCAGCTTGAGCAGGGGCGACACCGGGGAGCTGTTTTTT
CASSLSRGDTGELFF
>TRBD2|TRBV19|.|TRBJ2-1
TGTGCCAGTAGCGGGGGGGGCCTATACAATGAGCAGTTCTTC
CASSGGGLYNEQFF
>TRBD1|TRBV13|.|TRBJ2-7
TGTGCCAGCAGACCGGGACAGGGATACGACGAGCAGTACTTC
CASRPGQGYDEQYF
>.|TRBV10-2|.|TRBJ2-7
TGCGCCAGCAGTGGACGGTTCTACGAGCAGTACTTC
CASSGRFYEQYF
>TRBD2|TRBV6-6|.|TRBJ2-5
TGTGCCAGCAGACTAGCGGGGTCACAAGAGACCCAGTACTTC
CASRLAGSQETQYF
>.|TRBV10-2|.|TRBJ2-7
TGCGCCAGCAGTCCTGGGACCTCAACCTACGAGCAGTACTTC
CASSPGTSTYEQYF
>TRBD2|TRBV10-3|.|TRBJ2-3
TGTGCCATCAGTCCTAGCGGGAGGGGCACAGATACGCAGTATTTT
CAISPSGRGTDTQYF
>TRBD2|TRBV14|.|TRBJ2-3
TGTGCCAGCAGCCAAGAACGGGGGCTAGCGGGTTGGTGGAGCACAGATACGCAGTATTTT
CASSQERGLAGWWSTDTQYF